Below, 13 T cell receptor beta chains from the same sample are listed, as sequenced in a study of T cells in Graves' hyperthyroidism and ophthalmopathy. Amplification of TCR beta CDR3 regions was performed using RNA transcripts as template. HTBI primers were employed in a first-round RT-PCR of the TCR CDR3. TCRdb analysed the multiplex PCR reads with MiXCR anew, one entry per CDR3 protein. The sample consists of 550,000 to 700,000 distinct CDR3 sequences, about 45% of them appearing once. Sequencing input: peripheral blood or thyroid tissue (not recorded which). The receptors come from an adult woman with Graves' disease, either hyperthyroidism or ophthalmopathy (not recorded which).

This clonotype was counted only a few times. The chain has TRBV28 and TRBJ2-7, with 7 bases fitting TRBD1. Germline V gene data show CDR1 as MDHEN and CDR2 as SYDVKM. V was pared by 2 bases and J by 4 bases, with 5 bases of the junction left unmatched. The CDR3 is 14 amino acids. The CDR3 loop is CASSLLTGLYEQYF. CDR3 DNA sequence: TGTGCCAGCAGTTTACTGACAGGGTTGTACGAGCAGTACTTC.

V and J are TRBV10-3 and TRBJ2-7; 8 nucleotides align to TRBD2. Germline trimming cut 10 bases from V and 3 bases from J; bases unmatched to any gene: 11. The CDR3 totals 14 residues. Germline V lookup: CDR1 ENHRY, CDR2 SYGVKD. CDR3 coding DNA: TGTGCCACCCCGGGACTAGACATCCACTACGAGCAGTACTTC. It is translated as CATPGLDIHYEQYF.

The chain recombines TRBV28 with TRBJ2-7; TRBD1 might be the D (6 bases). The CDR3 has 12 amino acids. V was trimmed by 5 bases and J by 5 bases, leaving 10 bases between them. Germline-derived CDR1 and CDR2 are MDHEN and SYDVKM. Here the CDR3 reads CASSNTGNEQYF. CDR3 coding DNA: TGTGCCAGCAGTAATACAGGGAACGAGCAGTACTTC.

This clonotype has ten or more counts. This chain connects TRBV7-9 to TRBJ2-2; the match to TRBD2 covers 7 bases. The CDR3 runs to 15 residues. The trim removed 1 base at V and 3 bases at J, leaving 2 bases unmatched. Germline lookup yields CDR1 SEHNR and CDR2 FQNEAQ (reference sequence). The CDR3 protein is CASSLGAGDTGELFF. The CDR3 DNA reads as TGTGCCAGCAGCTTAGGCGCGGGAGACACCGGGGAGCTGTTTTTT.

This clonotype showed up many times. The J gene is TRBJ1-4, the V gene TRBV20-1; D may be TRBD1 (5 bases). Per the germline V gene, CDR1 is DFQATT and CDR2 is SNEGSKA (reference sequence). This CDR3 comprises 14 residues. Trimming pared 5 bases from V and 6 bases from J, leaving 16 bases between. CDR3 region: CSASKPGQDEKLFF. The CDR3 region has the DNA TGCAGTGCTTCAAAGCCGGGGCAGGATGAAAAACTGTTTTTT.

The chain uses TRBV4-2 and TRBJ1-6; possible D gene TRBD1, 6 bases. The CDR3 extends over 16 amino acids. Trimming removed 3 bases from V and 5 bases from J, with 14 bases in between. Per germline, CDR1 LGHNA and CDR2 YNFKEQ. This CDR3 reads CASSQLAGANNSPLHF. CDR3 bases: TGTGCCAGCAGCCAGCTAGCGGGGGCTAATAATTCACCCCTCCACTTT.

There are many counts of this clonotype. This chain uses TRBV20-1 with TRBJ1-2, with TRBD1 matching over 9 bases. J lost 8 bases, V lost 3 bases, and 7 bases had no gene match. The CDR3 is made up of 13 amino acids. The germline V gene encodes CDR1 DFQATT and CDR2 SNEGSKA (reference sequence). The CDR3 DNA follows: TGCAGTGCTAGTACCGGGACAGGGCCCGGCTACACCTTC. It specifies CSASTGTGPGYTF.

V is TRBV10-3 and J is TRBJ2-5; no firm D call. V gave up 0 bases and J gave up 5 bases, with 13 bases separating them. The germline gives CDR1 ENHRY, CDR2 SYGVKD. The CDR3 runs to 15 residues. The CDR3 DNA follows: TGTGCCATCAGTGAGTCAGGAGCGATGATGGAGACCCAGTACTTC. Amino acids: CAISESGAMMETQYF.

The chain couples TRBV7-8 to TRBJ1-4; perhaps TRBD1 as D (5 bases). CDR3 length: 14 amino acids. From germline, CDR1 is SGHVS and CDR2 FQNEAQ. V shed 5 bases and J shed 0 bases, with 7 bases lying between them. This chain's CDR3 is CASSKGPTNEKLFF. CDR3 DNA sequence: TGTGCCAGCAGCAAGGGACCAACTAATGAAAAACTGTTTTTT.

This clonotype was counted ten times or more. The chain recombines TRBV13 with TRBJ2-7, with 11 nucleotides matching TRBD2. This CDR3 contains 16 residues. The J segment lost 5 bases and the V segment lost 4 bases, leaving 10 bases of the junction unmatched. Germline CDR1 is PRHDT and CDR2 is FYEKMQ (reference sequence). CDR3: CASSSSLAGATDEQYF. The CDR3 nucleotides read TGTGCCAGCAGCTCATCACTAGCGGGAGCAACGGACGAGCAGTACTTC.

This clonotype appeared many times. This sequence joins TRBV11-2 and TRBJ2-2; TRBD1 matches 9 bases. There are 17 residues in the CDR3. Germline lookup yields CDR1 SGHAT and CDR2 FQNNGV. V gave up 4 bases and J gave up 6 bases; unmatched junction bases: 12. The CDR3 is CASSSLHWDRVAGELFF. CDR3 DNA sequence: TGTGCCAGCAGCTCGCTTCATTGGGACAGGGTTGCCGGGGAGCTGTTTTTT.

The CDR3 reads CAISAGQGGSYGYTF. DNA for the CDR3: TGTGCCATCAGTGCGGGACAGGGTGGTAGCTATGGCTACACCTTC. The V gene is TRBV10-3, the J gene TRBJ1-2; TRBD1 aligns across 9 bases. The CDR3 runs 15 residues. CDR1 and CDR2 from the germline V gene are ENHRY and SYGVKD. Trimming cost V 4 bases and J 4 bases; bases outside gene matches: 7.

CDR3 loop: CASSEAERTGELFF. The CDR3 DNA sequence: TGTGCCAGCAGTGAAGCGGAGCGTACCGGGGAGCTGTTTTTT. This sequence joins TRBV6-4 and TRBJ2-2; D perhaps matches TRBD2 (5 bases). V lost 3 bases and J 5 bases, leaving 10 bases between the germline ends. Looked up from germline, CDR1 is MRHNA and CDR2 is SNTAGT. This CDR3 contains 14 residues.